This passage covers 15 T cell receptor beta chains from one sample sequenced in a study of blood T cell repertoires in COVID-19. Using immunoSEQ multiplex PCR, the repertoire was profiled, and TCRdb retains in-frame clones only, with some absent. The data show roughly 290,000 clones, 70% to 90% seen once. Sequencing used PBMCs or T cells enriched from blood (not recorded which). The receptor source for this set is a man aged 25 to 40 who had recovered from COVID-19.

The J gene is TRBJ2-2, the V gene TRBV7-9; 8 positions agree with TRBD1. Germline V gene data show CDR1 as SEHNR and CDR2 as FQNEAQ (reference sequence). V was clipped by 8 bases and J by 7 bases; unmatched bases: 18. CDR3 length: 17 residues. The CDR3 loop reads CASRFSRGQVEIGELFF. In DNA form, the CDR3 reads TGTGCCAGCCGATTTAGCCGGGGACAGGTGGAGATCGGGGAGCTGTTTTTT.

V gene TRBV6-5 combines with J gene TRBJ2-1; 10 bases are a match to TRBD2. CDR3 length: 15 amino acids. In germline, CDR1 is MNHEY, CDR2 SVGAGI. V lost 7 bases to trimming and J lost 7 bases; unmatched junction nucleotides: 10. The CDR3 loop is CASKLAGDPRNEQFF. CDR3 nucleotide sequence: TGTGCCAGCAAGCTAGCGGGGGACCCGAGGAATGAGCAGTTCTTC.

The chain couples TRBV4-1 to TRBJ2-7; TRBD1 matches at 10 bases. The CDR3 spans 14 residues. Trimming removed 4 bases from V and 4 bases from J; junction bases left unmatched: 4. Per the germline V gene, CDR1 is MGHRA and CDR2 is YSYEKL. The CDR3 is CASSLRDRGYEQYF. The CDR3 DNA is TGCGCCAGCAGCCTCCGGGACAGGGGTTACGAGCAGTACTTC.

The chain recombines TRBV7-9 with TRBJ1-5; D is perhaps TRBD1 (6 bases). Germline-derived CDR1 and CDR2 are SEHNR and FQNEAQ (reference sequence). The V gene lost 1 base and the J gene lost 3 bases, with 16 bases spanning the gap. This CDR3 comprises 17 residues. CDR3 bases: TGTGCCAGCAGCTTAGGGTCCGGACACAGGGCCAATCAGCCCCAGCATTTT. Translation: CASSLGSGHRANQPQHF.

The gene calls are TRBV19 and TRBJ2-3; D is undetermined. This CDR3 contains 14 residues. Trimming pared 7 bases from V and 5 bases from J, leaving 16 bases between. Looked up from germline, CDR1 is LNHDA and CDR2 is SQIVND (reference sequence). The DNA for the CDR3 is TGTGCCAGTACCCCCCAGGTTCCCGGAGATACGCAGTATTTT. Amino acids: CASTPQVPGDTQYF.

The rearrangement uses TRBV11-2 and TRBJ1-2; D is possibly TRBD1 (5 bases). Germline V gene sequence: CDR1 SGHAT, CDR2 FQNNGV. This CDR3 region has 13 residues. Deletions cut 5 bases from V and 8 bases from J, with 15 bases between. CDR3 DNA sequence: TGTGCCAGCAGCCTAAGGGCGGGGGTCGGCTACACCTTC. Its protein is CASSLRAGVGYTF. Together with reference TRBV11-2 and TRBJ1-2, the CDR3 gives the full variable domain: EAGVAQSPRYKIIEKRQSVAFWCNPISGHATLYWYQQILGQGPKLLIQFQNNGVVDDSQLPKDRFSAERLKGVDSTLKIQPAKLEDSAVYLCASSLRAGVGYTFGSGTRLTVV.

This clone showed up just once. V usage is TRBV5-1 and J usage is TRBJ2-5; TRBD2 matches 13 bases. After removal of 1 base from V and 4 bases from J, the junction contained 7 bases not matched to a gene. CDR3 length: 17 residues. Looked up from germline, CDR1 is SGHRS and CDR2 is YFSETQ. As DNA, the CDR3 is TGCGCCAGCAGCTTGACTAGCGGGGGGGCCGGAGGAGAGACCCAGTACTTC. It encodes CASSLTSGGAGGETQYF.

As regards this clone: An end of the junction differs from the germline gene, which may be a read error. The genes are TRBV3-1 (or the pseudogene TRBV3-2) and TRBJ1-2; a weak D match, TRBD1 (5 bases). Germline V lookup: CDR1 LGHDT, CDR2 YNNKEL (reference sequence). This CDR3 contains 12 residues. In nucleotides, the CDR3 is TGTGCCAGCAGCCACAATGGCGGGGACGCTAACTTC. Encoded protein: CASSHNGGDANF.

The CDR3 is CASSPSPTSSISKNIQYF. The CDR3, as DNA: TGTGCCAGCAGCCCCTCGCCGACTAGTTCAATTTCCAAAAACATTCAGTACTTC. The V call is TRBV7-9, the J call TRBJ2-4; D perhaps matches TRBD2 (6 bases). Germline-derived CDR1 and CDR2 are SEHNR and FQNEAQ (reference sequence). Deletions cut 5 bases from V and 2 bases from J, with 22 bases between. This CDR3 region has 18 residues.

The DNA of the CDR3 is TGTGCCAGCAGTATTGGTAGCTACGAGCAGTACTTC. It codes for CASSIGSYEQYF. V usage is TRBV12-3 or TRBV12-4 and J usage is TRBJ2-7; D is ambiguous. This CDR3 comprises 12 residues. Between the trimmed V and J ends, which lost 5 bases and 3 bases, there was a span of 8 bases.

The chain carries TRBV6-4 and TRBJ2-1, with D maybe TRBD2 (6 bases). CDR1 and CDR2 from the germline V gene are MRHNA and SNTAGT. The length of the CDR3 is 14 residues. V lost 2 bases and J lost 7, with 12 bases in between. The CDR3 region has the DNA TGTGCCAGCAGTGACGGAGGGGTTAGTAATGAGCAGTTCTTC. It is translated as CASSDGGVSNEQFF.

The chain recombines TRBV10-3 with TRBJ2-1; 8 nucleotides align to TRBD1. The V gene's germline CDR1 is ENHRY and CDR2 SYGVKD. The V segment lost 10 bases and the J segment 4 bases; nucleotides outside the gene matches: 9. CDR3 length equals 14 residues. DNA for the CDR3: TGTGCCACCTGGGGGCAGGGGGCATACAATGAGCAGTTCTTC. It encodes CATWGQGAYNEQFF.

This clone was seen once. This rearrangement joins TRBV7-9 to TRBJ2-7; 7 bases align to TRBD1. Trimming removed 9 bases from V and 3 bases from J; junction bases left unmatched: 8. CDR3 size: 13 residues. The germline CDR1 and CDR2 sequences are SEHNR and FQNEAQ (reference sequence). CDR3 in amino acids: CASSQGMDYEQYF. The CDR3, as DNA: TGTGCCAGTTCACAGGGGATGGACTACGAGCAGTACTTC.

This chain connects TRBV14 to TRBJ1-2, with 9 bases identical to TRBD1. The CDR3 has 13 residues. V dropped 8 bases and J dropped 6; count of bases not matched to a gene: 7. Germline V CDR1 and CDR2: SGHDN, FVKESK. CDR3 residues: CASRTGGADGYTF. DNA of the CDR3: TGTGCCAGCCGTACAGGGGGCGCAGATGGCTACACCTTC. Complete variable domain (other parts from reference TRBV14 and TRBJ1-2): EAGVTQFPSHSVIEKGQTVTLRCDPISGHDNLYWYRRVMGKEIKFLLHFVKESKQDESGMPNNRFLAERTGGTYSTLKVQPAELEDSGVYFCASRTGGADGYTFGSGTRLTVV.

This clone was counted once. This sequence joins TRBV5-1 and TRBJ2-5; weak D call: TRBD2 (6 bases). This CDR3 region has 15 residues. V was cut by 4 bases and J by 5 bases, with 18 bases left in between. The V gene's germline CDR1 is SGHRS and CDR2 YFSETQ. The CDR3 DNA is TGCGCCAGCAGCAACCGGGACTCCTCCGTCGAGACCCAGTACTTC. This translates into CASSNRDSSVETQYF. Using reference TRBV5-1 and TRBJ2-5 for the parts outside the CDR3, the full variable domain is KAGVTQTPRYLIKTRGQQVTLSCSPISGHRSVSWYQQTPGQGLQFLFEYFSETQRNKGNFPGRFSGRQFSNSRSEMNVSTLELGDSALYLCASSNRDSSVETQYFGPGTRLLVL.